This T cell receptor (beta chain) was obtained from a study of T cell responses to AZD1222 COVID-19 vaccine. Profiling relied on immunoSEQ multiplex PCR, and the TCRdb table lists in-frame clones only, not all of them. The table has 130,000 to 150,000 clones, 90% to 95% seen once. The CDR3 is 16 amino acids. The V end was cut by 5 bases, the J end by 2 bases, with 19 bases between. The germline V gene has CDR1 PRHDT and CDR2 FYEKMQ (reference sequence). The V call is TRBV13, the J call TRBJ2-7; TRBD1 might be the D (6 bases). Sample: peripheral blood, taken on day 0 of AZD1222 vaccination. This TCR was recovered from an adult in good health. CDR3 sequence: CASSLPPTGSTYEQYF. CDR3 in DNA: TGTGCCAGCAGCCTACCTCCGACAGGTTCTACCTACGAGCAGTACTTC.